This TCR beta chain was recorded in a study of Tregs in tolerant kidney transplant recipients. Generated by immunoSEQ multiplex PCR, the TCRdb table keeps only in-frame clones and is missing some. The table lists approximately 93,000 clones, over 85% of them singletons. V lost 2 bases and J lost 13; bases outside the gene matches: 10. From germline, CDR1 is GTSNPN and CDR2 SVGIG (reference sequence). This CDR3 spans 13 amino acids. The genes are TRBV30 and TRBJ1-5, with 8 bases identical to TRBD1. The input for sequencing was CD4+ T cells from blood, taken before the transplant. The source of this sequence is a human donor who received a combined kidney and bone marrow transplant. The CDR3 sequence is CAWSRGTGGPQHF. The CDR3 DNA reads TGTGCCTGGAGTCGTGGGACAGGAGGCCCGCAGCATTTT.